This paragraph reports one TCR beta chain. The target antigen is unknown. This sample was included in a study of CD8+ T cells in alopecia areata. This sample's treatment: oral pan-JAK inhibitor, 5-10 mg twice daily. Once RNA had been extracted, it was reverse transcribed into cDNA to act as the sequencing template. Sequencing used immunoSEQ multiplex PCR; TCRdb keeps in-frame clones, though not all of them. The sample contains tens of thousands of clones, approximately 66% of which appear only once. Trimming stripped 4 bases from V and 5 bases from J, with 16 bases between. This CDR3 spans 15 amino acids. CDR1 is SGHDT, CDR2 YYEEEE, per germline. Study-level results: With one nonresponder, baseline CD8+ expansion's link to response remains uncertain. Clarity of TCR sharing across patients fell short of that in mice, possibly HLA-related.

Here the sequenced sample was CD8+ T cells sorted from blood, taken at week 24, from a patient treated with tofacitinib. The V gene is TRBV5-6, the J gene TRBJ2-1, with D uncertain. This clonotype was sampled from a human donor with alopecia areata. In nucleotides, the CDR3 is TGTGCCAGCAGCAGCCCGGCGACAACCAACAATGAGCAGTTCTTC. This encodes CASSSPATTNNEQFF. The entire variable domain, with the rest obtained from reference TRBV5-6 and TRBJ2-1, is as follows: DAGVTQSPTHLIKTRGQQVTLRCSPKSGHDTVSWYQQALGQGPQFIFQYYEEEERQRGNFPDRFSGHQFPNYSSELNVNALLLGDSALYLCASSSPATTNNEQFFGPGTRLTVL.